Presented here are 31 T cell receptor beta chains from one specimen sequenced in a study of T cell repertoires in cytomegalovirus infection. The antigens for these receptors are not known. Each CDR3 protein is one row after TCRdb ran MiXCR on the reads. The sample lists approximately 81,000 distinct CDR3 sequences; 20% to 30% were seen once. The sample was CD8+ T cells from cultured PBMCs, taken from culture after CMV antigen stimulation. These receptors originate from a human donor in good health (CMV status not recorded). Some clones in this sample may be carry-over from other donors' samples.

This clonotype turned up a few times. In DNA, the CDR3 is TGTGCCAGCAGTTACTCGGGGGGTTGGGACGAGCAGTACTTC. This codes for CASSYSGGWDEQYF. This rearrangement joins TRBV6-6 to TRBJ2-7; D possibly corresponds to TRBD2 (6 bases). Germline CDR1 reads MNHNY; CDR2 reads SVGAGI (reference sequence). This CDR3 spans 14 amino acids. V shed 0 bases and J shed 5 bases, with 11 bases lying between them.

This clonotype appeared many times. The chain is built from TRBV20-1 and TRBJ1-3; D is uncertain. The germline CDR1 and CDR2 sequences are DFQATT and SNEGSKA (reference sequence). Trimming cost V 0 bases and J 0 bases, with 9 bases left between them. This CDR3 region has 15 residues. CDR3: CSARDPATSGNTIYF. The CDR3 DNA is TGCAGTGCTAGAGATCCCGCGACCTCTGGAAACACCATATATTTT.

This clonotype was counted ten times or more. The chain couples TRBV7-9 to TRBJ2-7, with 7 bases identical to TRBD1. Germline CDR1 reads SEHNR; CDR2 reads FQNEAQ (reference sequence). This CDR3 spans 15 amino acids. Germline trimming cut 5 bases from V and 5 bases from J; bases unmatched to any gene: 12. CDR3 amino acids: CASSQSGGRAHEQYF. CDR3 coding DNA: TGTGCCAGCAGCCAGTCAGGGGGACGAGCCCACGAGCAGTACTTC.

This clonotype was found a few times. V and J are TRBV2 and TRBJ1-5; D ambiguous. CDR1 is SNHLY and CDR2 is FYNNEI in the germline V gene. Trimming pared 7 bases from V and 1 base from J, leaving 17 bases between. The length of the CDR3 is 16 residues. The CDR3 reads CASNDHAGGSNQPQHF. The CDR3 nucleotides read TGTGCCAGCAACGACCACGCCGGAGGCAGCAATCAGCCCCAGCATTTT.

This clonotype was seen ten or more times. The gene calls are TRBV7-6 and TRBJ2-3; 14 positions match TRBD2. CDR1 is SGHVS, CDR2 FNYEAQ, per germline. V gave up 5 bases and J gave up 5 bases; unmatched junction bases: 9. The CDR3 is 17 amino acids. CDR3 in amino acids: CASSQGLAGVGQDTQYF. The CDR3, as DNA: TGTGCCAGCAGCCAGGGACTAGCGGGAGTGGGACAAGATACGCAGTATTTT.

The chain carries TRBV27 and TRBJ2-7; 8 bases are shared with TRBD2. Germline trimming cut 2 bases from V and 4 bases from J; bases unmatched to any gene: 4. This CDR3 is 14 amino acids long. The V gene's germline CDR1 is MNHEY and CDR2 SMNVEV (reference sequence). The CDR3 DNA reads TGTGCCAGCAGTTTAGCCGGGGGGGGATACGAGCAGTACTTC. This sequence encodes CASSLAGGGYEQYF.

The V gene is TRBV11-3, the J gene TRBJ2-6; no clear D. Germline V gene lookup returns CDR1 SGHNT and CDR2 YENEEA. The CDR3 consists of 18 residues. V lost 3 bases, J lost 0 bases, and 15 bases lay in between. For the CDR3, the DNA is TGTGCCAGCAGCTTTTTTGGCAAGGCAAACTCTGGGGCCAACGTCCTGACTTTC. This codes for CASSFFGKANSGANVLTF.

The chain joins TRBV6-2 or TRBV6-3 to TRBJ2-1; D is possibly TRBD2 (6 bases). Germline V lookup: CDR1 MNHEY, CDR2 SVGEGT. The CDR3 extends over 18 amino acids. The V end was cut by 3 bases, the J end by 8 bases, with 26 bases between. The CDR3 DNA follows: TGTGCCAGCAGTTATGTCAGTGCGGGACGGGACGGGATCGATGAGCAGTTCTTC. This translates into CASSYVSAGRDGIDEQFF.

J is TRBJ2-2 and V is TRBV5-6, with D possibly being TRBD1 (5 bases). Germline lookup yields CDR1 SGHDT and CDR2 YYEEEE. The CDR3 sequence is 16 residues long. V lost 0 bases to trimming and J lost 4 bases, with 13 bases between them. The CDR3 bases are TGTGCCAGCAGCTTGGGCGTTTCAGGGTTCACCGGGGAGCTGTTTTTT. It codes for CASSLGVSGFTGELFF.

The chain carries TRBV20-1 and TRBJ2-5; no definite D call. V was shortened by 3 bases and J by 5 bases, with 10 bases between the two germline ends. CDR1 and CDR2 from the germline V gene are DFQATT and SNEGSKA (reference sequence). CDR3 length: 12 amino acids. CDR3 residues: CSASPQIETQYF. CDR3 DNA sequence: TGCAGTGCTAGTCCCCAAATTGAGACCCAGTACTTC.

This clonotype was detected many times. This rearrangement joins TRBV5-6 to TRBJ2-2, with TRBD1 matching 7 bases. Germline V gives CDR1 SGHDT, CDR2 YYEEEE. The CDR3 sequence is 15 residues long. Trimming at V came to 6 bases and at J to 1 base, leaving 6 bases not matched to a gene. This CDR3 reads CASTSGTVNTGELFF. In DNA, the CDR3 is TGTGCCAGCACCTCCGGGACAGTGAACACCGGGGAGCTGTTTTTT.

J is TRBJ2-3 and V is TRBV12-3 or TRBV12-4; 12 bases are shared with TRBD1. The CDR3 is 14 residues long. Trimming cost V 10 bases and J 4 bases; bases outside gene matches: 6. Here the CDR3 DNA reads TGTGCCAACACGGGACAGGGGGCCGCAGATACGCAGTATTTT. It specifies CANTGQGAADTQYF.

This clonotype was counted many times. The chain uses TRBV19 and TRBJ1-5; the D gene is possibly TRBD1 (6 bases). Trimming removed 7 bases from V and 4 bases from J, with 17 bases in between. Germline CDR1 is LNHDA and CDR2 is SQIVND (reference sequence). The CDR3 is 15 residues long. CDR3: CASNSPGHRNQPQHF. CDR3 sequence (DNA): TGTGCCAGTAATAGTCCGGGACACCGGAATCAGCCCCAGCATTTT.

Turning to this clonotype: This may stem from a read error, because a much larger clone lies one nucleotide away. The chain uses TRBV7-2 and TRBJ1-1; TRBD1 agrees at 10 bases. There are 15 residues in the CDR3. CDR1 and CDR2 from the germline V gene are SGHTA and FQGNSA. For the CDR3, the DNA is TGTGCCAGCAGCTTATCGGGACAGGGGAACACTAAAGCTTTCTTT. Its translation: CASSLSGQGNTKAFF.

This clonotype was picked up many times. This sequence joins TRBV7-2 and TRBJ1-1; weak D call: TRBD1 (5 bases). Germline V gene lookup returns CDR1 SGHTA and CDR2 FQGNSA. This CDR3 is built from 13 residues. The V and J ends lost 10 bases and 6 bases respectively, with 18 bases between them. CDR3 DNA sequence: TGTGCCACCTTGGGACGGTGGGGCGCTGAAGCTTTCTTT. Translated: CATLGRWGAEAFF.

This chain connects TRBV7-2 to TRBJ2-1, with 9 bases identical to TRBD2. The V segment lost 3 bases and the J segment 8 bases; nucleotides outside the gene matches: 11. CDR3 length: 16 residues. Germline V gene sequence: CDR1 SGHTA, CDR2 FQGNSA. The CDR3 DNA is TGTGCCAGCAGCTTTCTCGCGCGGGGGGGCCACGATGAGCAGTTCTTC. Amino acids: CASSFLARGGHDEQFF.

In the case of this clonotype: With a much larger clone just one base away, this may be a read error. CDR3 coding DNA: TGTGCCGACAAACTAGCGAATGAGCAGTTCTTC. Protein: CADKLANEQFF. V is TRBV7-2 and J is TRBJ2-1; 7 positions match TRBD2. Germline V gene lookup returns CDR1 SGHTA and CDR2 FQGNSA. The ends lost 11 bases at V and 7 bases at J; junction bases unmatched: 5. CDR3 length: 11 amino acids.

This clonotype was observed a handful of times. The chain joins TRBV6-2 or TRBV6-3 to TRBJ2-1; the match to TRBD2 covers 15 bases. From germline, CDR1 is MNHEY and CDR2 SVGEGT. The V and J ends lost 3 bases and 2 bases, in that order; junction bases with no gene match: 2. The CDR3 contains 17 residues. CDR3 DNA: TGTGCCAGCAGTTATGGACTAGCGGGGGGGCCCTACAATGAGCAGTTCTTC. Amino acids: CASSYGLAGGPYNEQFF.

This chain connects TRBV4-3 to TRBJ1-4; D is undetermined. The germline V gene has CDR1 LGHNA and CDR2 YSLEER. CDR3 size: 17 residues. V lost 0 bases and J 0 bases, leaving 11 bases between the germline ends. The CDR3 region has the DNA TGCGCCAGCAGCCAAGAAGGCTTCGTTACAACTAATGAAAAACTGTTTTTT. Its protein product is CASSQEGFVTTNEKLFF.

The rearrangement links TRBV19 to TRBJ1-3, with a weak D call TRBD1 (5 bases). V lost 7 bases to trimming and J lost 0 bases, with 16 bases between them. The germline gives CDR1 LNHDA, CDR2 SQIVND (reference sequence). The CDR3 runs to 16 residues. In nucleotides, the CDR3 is TGTGCCAGTAAAAGCATGATGGACAACTCTGGAAACACCATATATTTT. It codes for CASKSMMDNSGNTIYF.

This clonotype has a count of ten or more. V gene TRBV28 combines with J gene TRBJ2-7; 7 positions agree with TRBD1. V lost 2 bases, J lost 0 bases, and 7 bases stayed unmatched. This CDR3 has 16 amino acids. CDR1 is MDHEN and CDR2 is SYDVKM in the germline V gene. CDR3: CASSLPDRVPSYEQYF. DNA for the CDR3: TGTGCCAGCAGTTTACCCGACAGGGTCCCCTCCTACGAGCAGTACTTC.

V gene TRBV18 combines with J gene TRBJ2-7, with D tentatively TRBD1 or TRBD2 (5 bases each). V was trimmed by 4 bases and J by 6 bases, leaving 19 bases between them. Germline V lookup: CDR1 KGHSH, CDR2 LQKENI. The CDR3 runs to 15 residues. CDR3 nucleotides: TGTGCCAGCTCACGAATGACAGAGGGAAGGGGCGAGCAGTACTTC. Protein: CASSRMTEGRGEQYF. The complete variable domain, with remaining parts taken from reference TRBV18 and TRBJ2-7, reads NAGVMQNPRHLVRRRGQEARLRCSPMKGHSHVYWYRQLPEEGLKFMVYLQKENIIDESGMPKERFSAEFPKEGPSILRIQQVVRGDSAAYFCASSRMTEGRGEQYFGPGTRLTVT.

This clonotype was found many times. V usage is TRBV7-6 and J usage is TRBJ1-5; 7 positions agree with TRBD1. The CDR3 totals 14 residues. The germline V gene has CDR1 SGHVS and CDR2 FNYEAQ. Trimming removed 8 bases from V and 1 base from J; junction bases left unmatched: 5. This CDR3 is CASSRGESNQPQHF. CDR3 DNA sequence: TGTGCCAGCTCCAGGGGGGAAAGCAATCAGCCCCAGCATTTT.

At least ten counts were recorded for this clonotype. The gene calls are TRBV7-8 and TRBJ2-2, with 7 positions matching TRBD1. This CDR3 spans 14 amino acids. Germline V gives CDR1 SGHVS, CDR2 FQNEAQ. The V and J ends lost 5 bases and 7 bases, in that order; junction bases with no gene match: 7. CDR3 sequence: CASSQDRPGGELFF. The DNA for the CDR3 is TGTGCCAGCAGCCAGGACAGGCCGGGCGGGGAGCTGTTTTTT.

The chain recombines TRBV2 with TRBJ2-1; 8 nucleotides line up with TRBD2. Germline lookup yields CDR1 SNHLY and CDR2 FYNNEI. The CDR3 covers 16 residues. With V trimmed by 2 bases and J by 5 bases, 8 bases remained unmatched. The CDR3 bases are TGTGCCAGCAGTGAATGGCGGGAGGCCCCAAACAATGAGCAGTTCTTC. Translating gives CASSEWREAPNNEQFF.

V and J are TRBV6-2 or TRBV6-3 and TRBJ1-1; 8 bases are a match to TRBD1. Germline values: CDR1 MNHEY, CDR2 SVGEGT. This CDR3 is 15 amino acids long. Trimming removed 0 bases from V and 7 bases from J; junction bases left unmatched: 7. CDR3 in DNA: TGTGCCAGCAGTTACTCGCCGGACAGGGAAGGTGAAGCTTTCTTT. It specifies CASSYSPDREGEAFF.

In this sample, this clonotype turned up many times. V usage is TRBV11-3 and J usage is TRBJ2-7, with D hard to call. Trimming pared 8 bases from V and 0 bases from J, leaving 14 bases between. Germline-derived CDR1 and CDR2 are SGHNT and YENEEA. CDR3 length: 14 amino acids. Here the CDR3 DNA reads TGTGCCAGCTCTGATGCCGAAAGCTCCTACGAGCAGTACTTC. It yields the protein CASSDAESSYEQYF.

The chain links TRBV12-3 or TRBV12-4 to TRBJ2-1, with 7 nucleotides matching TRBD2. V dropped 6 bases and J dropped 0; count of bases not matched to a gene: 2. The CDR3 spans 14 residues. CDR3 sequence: CASRAGASYNEQFF. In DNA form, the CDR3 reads TGTGCCAGCAGGGCGGGAGCCTCCTACAATGAGCAGTTCTTC.

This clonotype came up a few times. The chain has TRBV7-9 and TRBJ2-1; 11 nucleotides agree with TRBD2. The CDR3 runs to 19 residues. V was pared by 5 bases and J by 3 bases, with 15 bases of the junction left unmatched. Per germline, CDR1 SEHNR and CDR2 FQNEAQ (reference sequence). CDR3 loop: CASSLKLAGVVGGYNEQFF. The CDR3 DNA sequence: TGTGCCAGCAGCCTAAAACTAGCGGGAGTAGTGGGGGGCTACAATGAGCAGTTCTTC.

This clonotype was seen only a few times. The CDR3: CASSLGTGLFYGYTF. The CDR3 coding sequence is TGTGCCAGCAGCCTTGGGACAGGGCTATTCTATGGCTACACCTTC. The chain carries TRBV7-6 and TRBJ1-2; TRBD1 aligns across 9 bases. The CDR3 spans 15 residues. After removal of 5 bases from V and 4 bases from J, the junction contained 8 bases not matched to a gene. Germline V lookup: CDR1 SGHVS, CDR2 FNYEAQ.

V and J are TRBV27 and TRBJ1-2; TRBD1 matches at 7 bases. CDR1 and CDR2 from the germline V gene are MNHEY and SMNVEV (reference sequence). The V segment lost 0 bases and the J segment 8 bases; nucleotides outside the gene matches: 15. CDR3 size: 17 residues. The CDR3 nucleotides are TGTGCCAGCAGTTTATCACGACGGGGTCAGGGGGAAGGCGGCTACACCTTC. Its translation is CASSLSRRGQGEGGYTF.